The 30 T cell receptor beta chains listed next were all sequenced from one sample in a study of T cell repertoires in cytomegalovirus infection. Antigen specificity for these receptors is unknown. Each CDR3 protein is one row after TCRdb ran MiXCR on the reads. The table records approximately 110,000 distinct CDR3 sequences, about 32% of them present only once. The material was CD8+ T cells from cultured PBMCs, obtained from culture after CMV antigen stimulation. Receptors were obtained from a human donor in good health (CMV status not recorded). Some clones in this sample may be carry-over from other donors' samples.

About this clonotype: One end of the junction varies from germline; a read error may be responsible. The chain carries TRBV7-9 and TRBJ1-2, with a weak D call TRBD1 (5 bases). The CDR3 sequence is 14 residues long. From germline, CDR1 is SEHNR and CDR2 FQNEAQ (reference sequence). The CDR3 reads CASSLELPGLGCTF. DNA for the CDR3: TGTGCCAGCAGCTTAGAACTTCCAGGGCTTGGCTGCACCTTC.

Details on this clonotype: One end of the junction is discordant with germline, which a read error may explain. The rearrangement links TRBV19 to TRBJ2-1, with TRBD2 identical over 11 bases. CDR3 length: 15 residues. Germline values: CDR1 LNHDA, CDR2 SQIVND (reference sequence). CDR3 coding DNA: TGTGCCAGTAGTTTTAGCGGGGGGGCATACAATGTGCAGTTCTTC. Amino acids: CASSFSGGAYNVQFF.

This clonotype was observed a handful of times. The chain carries TRBV20-1 and TRBJ1-2; TRBD1 aligns across 7 bases. The CDR3 is 13 residues long. The V gene's germline CDR1 is DFQATT and CDR2 SNEGSKA (reference sequence). J was trimmed by 8 bases and V by 2 bases; bases with no gene match: 8. The CDR3 DNA reads as TGCAGTGCTAGACCGGGGGGGACAGTAGGCTACACCTTC. The encoded protein is CSARPGGTVGYTF.

A few counts support this clonotype. J is TRBJ1-6 and V is TRBV28, with TRBD1 matching over 7 bases. The CDR3 covers 19 residues. Germline V lookup: CDR1 MDHEN, CDR2 SYDVKM. The V and J ends lost 5 bases and 8 bases, in that order; junction bases with no gene match: 21. DNA for the CDR3: TGTGCCAGCAGTCTCCTCCAGACAGGGAGTATTCCACAGGATTCACCCCTCCACTTT. Protein product: CASSLLQTGSIPQDSPLHF.

The chain carries TRBV4-3 and TRBJ2-7, with D tentatively TRBD2 (5 bases). The ends were cut back, 0 bases at V and 0 bases at J, with 18 bases in the middle. Germline CDR1 and CDR2: LGHNA and YSLEER. The CDR3 length is 18 residues. CDR3: CASSQERVVGIASYEQYF. In nucleotides, the CDR3 is TGCGCCAGCAGCCAAGAGAGGGTTGTAGGGATAGCCTCCTACGAGCAGTACTTC.

This chain joins TRBV9 and TRBJ1-2; TRBD1 is a possible D gene (5 bases). This CDR3 region has 15 residues. The V gene lost 0 bases and the J gene lost 7 bases, with 16 bases spanning the gap. Germline V gene lookup returns CDR1 SGDLS and CDR2 YYNGEE. The DNA for the CDR3 is TGTGCCAGCAGCGTAGGAAGTACAGGATTCTTTGGCTACACCTTC. This codes for CASSVGSTGFFGYTF.

The gene calls are TRBV7-9 and TRBJ2-7; 9 nucleotides agree with TRBD1. In germline, CDR1 is SEHNR, CDR2 FQNEAQ (reference sequence). The J segment lost 2 bases and the V segment lost 5 bases, leaving 10 bases of the junction unmatched. The CDR3 contains 16 residues. The CDR3 nucleotides are TGTGCCAGCAGCGCAGAAGACAGGGGGATAACCTACGAGCAGTACTTC. Translated: CASSAEDRGITYEQYF.

This clonotype was seen ten or more times. The rearrangement joins TRBV7-2 to TRBJ2-3; 7 bases map to TRBD2. With V trimmed by 6 bases and J by 4 bases, 10 bases remained unmatched. Per germline, CDR1 SGHTA and CDR2 FQGNSA. The CDR3 loop spans 15 amino acids. CDR3 amino acids: CASSGRGLRSDTQYF. CDR3 bases: TGTGCCAGCAGTGGGCGGGGGTTAAGGTCAGATACGCAGTATTTT.

This clonotype occurred once. The V call is TRBV4-1, the J call TRBJ1-5, with D possibly TRBD1 on 5 matching bases. The CDR3 runs to 16 residues. Trimming removed 4 bases at V and 1 base at J, with 14 bases between. From germline, CDR1 is MGHRA and CDR2 YSYEKL. For the CDR3, the DNA is TGCGCCAGCAGCCCGGGGACGGTGGAGAGCAATCAGCCCCAGCATTTT. This gives the protein CASSPGTVESNQPQHF.

This clonotype was counted at least ten times. The rearrangement joins TRBV7-3 to TRBJ1-1; D not resolved. Looked up from germline, CDR1 is SGHTA and CDR2 is FQGTGA. The CDR3 length is 13 residues. Deletions cut 0 bases from V and 0 bases from J, with 2 bases between. The CDR3 loop reads CASSLTVNTEAFF. CDR3 bases: TGTGCCAGCAGCTTAACAGTGAACACTGAAGCTTTCTTT.

This chain links TRBV25-1 with TRBJ2-5; D is uncertain. In germline, CDR1 is MGHDK, CDR2 SYGVNS. The length of the CDR3 is 14 residues. V was cut by 2 bases and J by 1 base, with 8 bases left in between. Here the CDR3 DNA reads TGTGCCAGCAGTGAACTAACATTCCAAGAGACCCAGTACTTC. Residues: CASSELTFQETQYF.

V and J are TRBV6-1 and TRBJ2-7; 10 bases align to TRBD1. There are 15 residues in the CDR3. Germline loops: CDR1 MNHNS, CDR2 SASEGT. With 7 bases clipped from V and 5 bases from J, the junction kept 11 bases outside the gene matches. The CDR3 reads CASTNMDRGYDEQYF. CDR3 nucleotides: TGTGCCAGCACTAATATGGACAGGGGGTATGACGAGCAGTACTTC.

The J gene is TRBJ1-5, the V gene TRBV28; D is perhaps TRBD1 (5 bases). Deletions cut 5 bases from V and 1 base from J, with 12 bases between. The V gene's germline CDR1 is MDHEN and CDR2 SYDVKM. This CDR3 has 15 residues. CDR3 in amino acids: CASSAGGGSNQPQHF. The CDR3 bases are TGTGCCAGCAGTGCCGGGGGAGGGAGCAATCAGCCCCAGCATTTT.

The CDR3 region has the DNA TGTGCCAGCAGCCCGGGGACAGGGGGCCAAGAGACCCAGTACTTC. The encoded protein is CASSPGTGGQETQYF. V and J are TRBV7-3 and TRBJ2-5, with TRBD1 matching over 11 bases. From germline, CDR1 is SGHTA and CDR2 FQGTGA. J was trimmed by 1 base and V by 5 bases; bases with no gene match: 3. CDR3 length: 15 residues.

CDR3 protein: CASSSDRDDTEAFF. The DNA for the CDR3 is TGTGCCAGCAGCTCGGACAGGGACGACACTGAAGCTTTCTTT. The chain recombines TRBV13 with TRBJ1-1; TRBD1 aligns across 8 bases. CDR1 and CDR2 from the germline V gene are PRHDT and FYEKMQ (reference sequence). The CDR3 has 14 residues. Trimming took 4 bases from V and 3 from J; bases not matched to a gene: 4.

In its sample, this clonotype was seen many times. The rearrangement links TRBV4-2 to TRBJ2-7; D gene unclear. In germline, CDR1 is LGHNA, CDR2 YNFKEQ. With 0 bases removed from V and 0 bases from J, the gap between germline ends came to 12 bases. This CDR3 has 16 residues. The CDR3 DNA is TGTGCCAGCAGCCAAGATAACACACTGAGCTCCTACGAGCAGTACTTC. Translating gives CASSQDNTLSSYEQYF.

This rearrangement joins TRBV4-1 to TRBJ1-2; D remains unclear. CDR3 length: 15 amino acids. Between the trimmed V and J ends, which lost 3 bases and 2 bases, there was a span of 13 bases. Germline V gene lookup returns CDR1 MGHRA and CDR2 YSYEKL. This CDR3 reads CASSQEYYGNYGYTF. In DNA form, the CDR3 reads TGCGCCAGCAGCCAGGAGTATTACGGGAACTATGGCTACACCTTC.

This clonotype was detected only a few times. V is TRBV6-1 and J is TRBJ2-7, with no clear D. CDR1 and CDR2 from the germline V gene are MNHNS and SASEGT. V was cut by 6 bases and J by 3 bases, with 9 bases left in between. The CDR3 is made up of 12 amino acids. The CDR3 DNA sequence: TGTGCCAGCAGCCCATACCTCTACGAGCAGTACTTC. Its translation is CASSPYLYEQYF.

The sample holds many counts of this clonotype. This chain uses TRBV7-6 with TRBJ1-3; D might be TRBD1 (5 bases). Trimming removed 5 bases from V and 0 bases from J, with 17 bases in between. CDR3 size: 17 residues. CDR1 is SGHVS and CDR2 is FNYEAQ in the germline V gene. The CDR3 DNA reads TGTGCCAGCAGCCCGGGACCACTCGAAGCCTCTGGAAACACCATATATTTT. As protein: CASSPGPLEASGNTIYF.

This clonotype was picked up a small number of times. The chain uses TRBV4-1 and TRBJ2-3, with 9 bases lining up with TRBD2. This CDR3 is built from 17 residues. After removal of 4 bases from V and 2 bases from J, the junction contained 10 bases not matched to a gene. Germline V gives CDR1 MGHRA, CDR2 YSYEKL. This CDR3 reads CASSLQGLAGNTDTQYF. The CDR3 DNA reads as TGCGCCAGCAGCCTCCAAGGGCTAGCGGGGAACACAGATACGCAGTATTTT.

The chain joins TRBV29-1 to TRBJ2-5, with D tentatively TRBD2 (5 bases). V lost 4 bases to trimming and J lost 1 base, with 7 bases between them. The CDR3 covers 12 residues. Germline V gene sequence: CDR1 SQVTM, CDR2 ANQGSEA. CDR3 residues: CSVGRGQETQYF. The CDR3 DNA is TGCAGCGTTGGCCGGGGCCAAGAGACCCAGTACTTC.

This sequence joins TRBV20-1 and TRBJ1-2; possibly TRBD1 for D (5 bases). This CDR3 has 14 amino acids. V dropped 0 bases and J dropped 3 bases, with 11 bases sitting between them. Germline V CDR1 and CDR2: DFQATT, SNEGSKA (reference sequence). CDR3 amino acids: CSARDGGGDYGYTF. As DNA, the CDR3 is TGCAGTGCTAGAGATGGGGGAGGAGACTATGGCTACACCTTC.

A few counts support this clonotype. The chain has TRBV2 and TRBJ1-2, with 8 bases fitting TRBD1. The J segment lost 4 bases and the V segment lost 11 bases, leaving 12 bases of the junction unmatched. The CDR3 is made up of 14 amino acids. Germline V gives CDR1 SNHLY, CDR2 FYNNEI. The CDR3 nucleotides read TGTGCCTCTTCGCCGGGACAGGCTGTCTATGGCTACACCTTC. This sequence encodes CASSPGQAVYGYTF.

This sequence joins TRBV5-4 and TRBJ2-1; 10 positions match TRBD2. Unmatched junction bases numbered 5, after V lost 0 bases and J lost 2 bases. The CDR3 spans 17 residues. CDR1 and CDR2 (germline): SGHNT, YYREEE (reference sequence). Written as DNA, the CDR3 is TGTGCCAGCAGCTTGGGACTAGCGGGCGGGACCTACAATGAGCAGTTCTTC. It codes for CASSLGLAGGTYNEQFF. Variable domain in full (rest from reference TRBV5-4 and TRBJ2-1): ETGVTQSPTHLIKTRGQQVTLRCSSQSGHNTVSWYQQALGQGPQFIFQYYREEENGRGNFPPRFSGLQFPNYSSELNVNALELDDSALYLCASSLGLAGGTYNEQFFGPGTRLTVL.

The sample holds a few counts of this clonotype. The DNA for the CDR3 is TGTGCCAGCACCGGACGGGGACAGACGCCTATGGAAGGTGGCTACACCTTC. Its translation: CASTGRGQTPMEGGYTF. The chain employs TRBV5-4 and TRBJ1-2, with 7 bases that match TRBD1. The CDR3 consists of 17 residues. Germline CDR1 is SGHNT and CDR2 is YYREEE (reference sequence). Losses at the gene ends were 6 bases for V and 7 bases for J; bases not matched to a gene: 21.

The chain couples TRBV6-5 to TRBJ2-2; D may correspond to TRBD1 or TRBD2 (5 bases each). The germline CDR1 and CDR2 sequences are MNHEY and SVGAGI. CDR3 length: 15 amino acids. The V end was cut by 0 bases, the J end by 6 bases, with 11 bases between. The CDR3 nucleotides are TGTGCCAGCAGTTACTCGACGTGGGGGTCCGGGGAGCTGTTTTTT. This encodes CASSYSTWGSGELFF.

The chain joins TRBV6-8 to TRBJ2-1; 8 bases map to TRBD2. CDR1 is MNHGY, CDR2 SAAAGT, per germline. Trimming at V came to 6 bases and at J to 2 bases, leaving 6 bases not matched to a gene. CDR3 length equals 15 residues. Written as DNA, the CDR3 is TGTGCCAGCAGCGGCGGCGGGGGGCCCTACAATGAGCAGTTCTTC. Protein sequence: CASSGGGGPYNEQFF.

In its sample, this clonotype was seen a few times. This sequence joins TRBV28 and TRBJ2-7, with TRBD2 as a possible D gene (5 bases). Germline V gene lookup returns CDR1 MDHEN and CDR2 SYDVKM. This CDR3 has 15 amino acids. V was trimmed by 1 base and J by 0 bases, leaving 10 bases between them. The CDR3 coding sequence is TGTGCCAGCAGTTTATTAAGAGGGCCCTCCTACGAGCAGTACTTC. Residues: CASSLLRGPSYEQYF.

This chain connects TRBV19 to TRBJ2-7, with D tentatively TRBD1 (6 bases). V was trimmed by 7 bases and J by 3 bases, leaving 10 bases between them. Germline lookup yields CDR1 LNHDA and CDR2 SQIVND (reference sequence). The CDR3 loop spans 12 amino acids. The CDR3 reads CASMGQDYEQYF. DNA of the CDR3: TGTGCCAGTATGGGACAAGACTACGAGCAGTACTTC.

This clonotype was found a few times. The chain couples TRBV6-1 to TRBJ2-7; 9 bases are shared with TRBD1. V dropped 1 base and J dropped 2; count of bases not matched to a gene: 3. Germline V lookup: CDR1 MNHNS, CDR2 SASEGT. CDR3 length: 15 residues. The CDR3, as DNA: TGTGCCAGCAGTGAAGTGGGGACAGGGACCTACGAGCAGTACTTC. It codes for CASSEVGTGTYEQYF.